The 21 T cell receptor beta chains below all came from one sample that was sequenced in a study of T cells after yellow fever vaccination. TCRdb reprocessed the 5' RACE reads via MiXCR and lists one record per CDR3 protein. The table records around 88,000 distinct CDR3 sequences, roughly 15% of them present only once. The material sequenced was CD8+ T cells not binding an NS4B(214-222) dextramer, sorted from PBMCs, taken approximately 22 days after the first yellow fever vaccination. The receptors here all came from a man between 18 and 35 years old who received the YFV17D yellow fever vaccine.

This clonotype was recorded a few times. The V call is TRBV6-5, the J call TRBJ1-1; D uncertain. V was clipped by 0 bases and J by 2 bases, with 10 bases between them. Germline V gene data show CDR1 as MNHEY and CDR2 as SVGAGI. There are 15 residues in the CDR3. The CDR3 sequence is CASSYSRRLNTEAFF. The CDR3 DNA follows: TGTGCCAGCAGTTACTCACGGAGGCTCAACACTGAAGCTTTCTTT.

This clonotype came up a few times. This chain uses TRBV7-9 with TRBJ2-2, with 7 bases matching TRBD2. V gave up 1 base and J gave up 5 bases; unmatched junction bases: 7. This CDR3 is built from 16 residues. The germline CDR1 and CDR2 sequences are SEHNR and FQNEAQ (reference sequence). CDR3 residues: CASSLVRTSGTGELFF. In nucleotides, the CDR3 is TGTGCCAGCAGCTTAGTGAGGACTAGTGGTACCGGGGAGCTGTTTTTT.

Only a few counts were recorded for this clonotype. The chain links TRBV6-4 to TRBJ1-5; TRBD1 matches at 8 bases. V shed 7 bases, J shed 4 bases, and the junction held 12 bases outside the gene matches. Germline V CDR1 and CDR2: MRHNA, SNTAGT. The CDR3 extends over 16 amino acids. This chain's CDR3 is CASNRRYRGRNQPQHF. CDR3 nucleotide sequence: TGTGCCAGCAACCGAAGGTACAGGGGGAGGAATCAGCCCCAGCATTTT.

This clonotype was picked up many times. The chain links TRBV29-1 to TRBJ2-5; D might be TRBD1 (5 bases). This CDR3 is 13 amino acids long. CDR1 is SQVTM and CDR2 is ANQGSEA in the germline V gene. The ends were cut back, 1 base at V and 5 bases at J, with 11 bases in the middle. CDR3 coding DNA: TGCAGCGTTGAAGCGGGTCAGGGTGAGACCCAGTACTTC. Translated: CSVEAGQGETQYF.

This clonotype came up a few times. The chain employs TRBV3-1 and TRBJ2-2; TRBD1 is a possible D gene (6 bases). The germline CDR1 and CDR2 sequences are LGHDT and YNNKEL (reference sequence). The CDR3 length is 16 residues. Between the trimmed V and J ends, which lost 0 bases and 4 bases, there was a span of 12 bases. The CDR3 nucleotides are TGTGCCAGCAGCCAAGACCGCAGGGGATCCACCGGGGAGCTGTTTTTT. Translated: CASSQDRRGSTGELFF.

This chain joins TRBV6-1 and TRBJ2-7, with D possibly matching TRBD2 (5 bases). Trimming took 8 bases from V and 1 from J, leaving 12 bases between them. Per the germline V gene, CDR1 is MNHNS and CDR2 is SASEGT. There are 13 residues in the CDR3. The CDR3 DNA reads TGTGCCAGCGCTAGCTGGATTTCCTACGAGCAGTACGTC. As protein: CASASWISYEQYV.

The chain recombines TRBV29-1 with TRBJ1-1; 9 positions agree with TRBD1. CDR3 length: 17 amino acids. Germline-derived CDR1 and CDR2 are SQVTM and ANQGSEA. The trim removed 3 bases at V and 0 bases at J, leaving 11 bases unmatched. In DNA form, the CDR3 reads TGCAGCGTTGAGGACGTCCGGGACAGGGCCGTGAACACTGAAGCTTTCTTT. It specifies CSVEDVRDRAVNTEAFF.

The chain links TRBV4-3 to TRBJ1-2, with 7 nucleotides matching TRBD1. The V and J ends lost 1 base and 5 bases, in that order; junction bases with no gene match: 4. The CDR3 has 14 residues. Germline CDR1 reads LGHNA; CDR2 reads YSLEER. The CDR3 coding sequence is TGCGCCAGCAGCCAAGTCGCACAGGGGTATGGCTACACCTTC. As protein: CASSQVAQGYGYTF.

This clonotype was detected only a few times. The chain joins TRBV7-6 to TRBJ1-4; D is unclear. Trimming pared 2 bases from V and 0 bases from J, leaving 4 bases between. The CDR3 is 14 residues long. The V gene's germline CDR1 is SGHVS and CDR2 FNYEAQ. DNA of the CDR3: TGTGCCAGCAGCTTACAGCCAACTAATGAAAAACTGTTTTTT. This sequence encodes CASSLQPTNEKLFF. The variable domain in full, completed from reference TRBV7-6 and TRBJ1-4, reads GAGVSQSPRYKVTKRGQDVALRCDPISGHVSLYWYRQALGQGPEFLTYFNYEAQQDKSGLPNDRFSAERPEGSISTLTIQRTEQRDSAMYRCASSLQPTNEKLFFGSGTQLSVL.

This clonotype was seen only a few times. The chain carries TRBV4-1 and TRBJ2-7, with 10 bases that match TRBD2. CDR1 is MGHRA and CDR2 is YSYEKL in the germline V gene. V lost 4 bases, J lost 4 bases, and 4 bases stayed unmatched. The CDR3 sequence is 14 residues long. The CDR3 DNA is TGCGCCAGCAGCCCGATAGCGGGGGGTTACGAGCAGTACTTC. The encoded protein is CASSPIAGGYEQYF.

The gene calls are TRBV6-2 or TRBV6-3 and TRBJ2-1; D uncertain. Germline CDR1 MNHEY, CDR2 SVGEGT. This CDR3 is built from 14 residues. The V end lost 2 bases, the J end lost 4 bases, and 9 bases lay between the germline ends. The CDR3: CASSYRTGYNEQFF. The CDR3 DNA is TGTGCCAGCAGTTACCGGACGGGTTACAATGAGCAGTTCTTC.

This rearrangement joins TRBV7-9 to TRBJ1-1; 9 bases map to TRBD1. After removal of 5 bases from V and 4 bases from J, the junction contained 5 bases not matched to a gene. In germline, CDR1 is SEHNR, CDR2 FQNEAQ (reference sequence). The CDR3 is 14 amino acids. DNA for the CDR3: TGTGCCAGCAGCACAGGACAGGGGAGCACTGAAGCTTTCTTT. It is translated as CASSTGQGSTEAFF.

This rearrangement joins TRBV19 to TRBJ2-1, with D possibly matching TRBD1 (5 bases). V lost 6 bases and J lost 10, with 13 bases in between. There are 12 residues in the CDR3. The germline V gene has CDR1 LNHDA and CDR2 SQIVND (reference sequence). The CDR3, as DNA: TGTGCCAGTAGCCCCAGGGCGCGGGAGCAGTTCTTC. Its protein product is CASSPRAREQFF.

This clonotype was seen a few times. The V call is TRBV13, the J call TRBJ2-7; possible D gene TRBD2, 6 bases. The CDR3 runs 17 residues. CDR1 is PRHDT and CDR2 is FYEKMQ in the germline V gene (reference sequence). The ends were cut back, 5 bases at V and 2 bases at J, with 22 bases in the middle. In nucleotides, the CDR3 is TGTGCCAGCAGCGAATCGCCCCATTTGCGGGGACCCTACGAGCAGTACTTC. Translation gives CASSESPHLRGPYEQYF.

There are many counts of this clonotype. J is TRBJ1-5 and V is TRBV12-3 or TRBV12-4; 8 bases agree with TRBD1. V lost 1 base to trimming and J lost 4 bases; unmatched junction nucleotides: 6. The CDR3 is made up of 16 amino acids. The CDR3 DNA reads as TGTGCCAGCAGTTTAGAGGGGACAGGTCCTAATCAGCCCCAGCATTTT. It is translated as CASSLEGTGPNQPQHF.

The V call is TRBV4-1, the J call TRBJ2-2; 7 bases are shared with TRBD1. The CDR3 has 16 amino acids. Trimming took 1 base from V and 2 from J; bases not matched to a gene: 4. The germline V gene has CDR1 MGHRA and CDR2 YSYEKL. CDR3 amino acids: CASSQGQGVNTGELFF. DNA of the CDR3: TGCGCCAGCAGCCAAGGGCAGGGGGTAAACACCGGGGAGCTGTTTTTT.

The genes are TRBV29-1 and TRBJ1-2; D might be TRBD1 (6 bases). V was trimmed by 7 bases and J by 6 bases, leaving 18 bases between them. The length of the CDR3 is 13 residues. Per the germline V gene, CDR1 is SQVTM and CDR2 is ANQGSEA. CDR3 sequence (DNA): TGCAGCGCCCGGGGGGAGTCAGGGGATGGCTACACCTTC. This translates into CSARGESGDGYTF.

This clonotype was detected a few times. The V and J genes are TRBV27 and TRBJ2-1; TRBD2 matches 8 bases. The CDR3 has 15 residues. Germline CDR1 is MNHEY and CDR2 is SMNVEV (reference sequence). V lost 6 bases, J lost 5 bases, and 9 bases stayed unmatched. Here the CDR3 DNA reads TGTGCCAGCAGCCTTATCATCGGGGGGGACAATGAGCAGTTCTTC. It codes for CASSLIIGGDNEQFF.

This sequence joins TRBV3-1 and TRBJ2-2; D may be TRBD1 (6 bases). Germline loops: CDR1 LGHDT, CDR2 YNNKEL (reference sequence). This CDR3 is built from 15 residues. Trimming shortened V by 2 bases and J by 7 bases, and 14 bases separated the two germline ends. CDR3 nucleotide sequence: TGTGCCAGCAGCCAAAGAGCATCAGGGGTCGGGGAGCTGTTTTTT. Translating it yields CASSQRASGVGELFF.

This clonotype has just a few counts. This chain uses TRBV11-2 with TRBJ1-2; D unclear. This CDR3 spans 14 amino acids. Germline CDR1 is SGHAT and CDR2 is FQNNGV. Trimming shortened V by 8 bases and J by 8 bases, and 21 bases separated the two germline ends. CDR3 amino acids: CASQKLSPLEGYTF. The CDR3 DNA reads TGTGCCAGCCAGAAGCTAAGTCCCCTGGAGGGCTACACCTTC.

This clonotype showed up just a few times. The chain couples TRBV29-1 to TRBJ1-5; D not resolved. This CDR3 is built from 15 residues. In germline, CDR1 is SQVTM, CDR2 ANQGSEA. Trimming stripped 7 bases from V and 2 bases from J, with 18 bases between. The CDR3 bases are TGCAGCGAACATTCCGGACGCTTCGGCAATCAGCCCCAGCATTTT. This codes for CSEHSGRFGNQPQHF. The whole variable domain, filled in from reference TRBV29-1 and TRBJ1-5, reads SAVISQKPSRDICQRGTSLTIQCQVDSQVTMMFWYRQQPGQSLTLIATANQGSEATYESGFVIDKFPISRPNLTFSTLTVSNMSPEDSSIYLCSEHSGRFGNQPQHFGDGTRLSIL.